The clone carrying this T cell receptor beta chain was recorded a few times. Its antigen is still unknown. The sample comes from a study of CD8+ T cells in alopecia areata. Sequencing templates came from extracted RNA that was reverse transcribed into cDNA. Profiled with immunoSEQ multiplex PCR; TCRdb holds only in-frame clones, not every one. Among around 120,000 clones listed, 47% were seen once. Study-wide points: Sharing of TCRs across patients appeared less clear than in mice, possibly for HLA-related reasons. Scalp lesions, especially in alopecia totalis/universalis, had higher clonality than normal scalp.

After removal of 6 bases from V and 1 base from J, the junction contained 6 bases not matched to a gene. CDR3 length: 13 residues. Germline V lookup: CDR1 SQVTM, CDR2 ANQGSEA. Obtained from alopecia areata patients were lesional scalp punch biopsies along with peripheral blood. The chain has TRBV29-1 and TRBJ2-7; 7 nucleotides line up with TRBD1. The material sequenced was NKG2D-low CD8+ T cells sorted from blood. The receptor was derived from a human donor with alopecia areata. In DNA, the CDR3 is TGCAGCGTGCTGACAGGGCGTTCCTACGAGCAGTACTTC. Encoded protein: CSVLTGRSYEQYF.